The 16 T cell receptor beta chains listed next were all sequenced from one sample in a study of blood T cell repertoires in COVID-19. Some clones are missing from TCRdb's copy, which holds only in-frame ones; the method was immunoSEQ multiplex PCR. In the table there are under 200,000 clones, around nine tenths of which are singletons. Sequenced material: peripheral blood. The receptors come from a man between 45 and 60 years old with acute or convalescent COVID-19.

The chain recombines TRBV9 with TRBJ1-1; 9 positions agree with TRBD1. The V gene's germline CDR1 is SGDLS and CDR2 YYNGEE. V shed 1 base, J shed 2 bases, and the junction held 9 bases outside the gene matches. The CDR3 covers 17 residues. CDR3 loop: CASSVTGGTGTNTEAFF. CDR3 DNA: TGTGCCAGCAGCGTAACTGGTGGGACAGGGACCAACACTGAAGCTTTCTTT.

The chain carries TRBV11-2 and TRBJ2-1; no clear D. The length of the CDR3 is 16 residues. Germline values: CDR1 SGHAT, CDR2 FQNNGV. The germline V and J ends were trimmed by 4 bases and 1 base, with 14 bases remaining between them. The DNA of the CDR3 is TGTGCCAGCAGCTATGAGTTGTTCGGGTCCTACAATGAGCAGTTCTTC. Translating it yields CASSYELFGSYNEQFF.

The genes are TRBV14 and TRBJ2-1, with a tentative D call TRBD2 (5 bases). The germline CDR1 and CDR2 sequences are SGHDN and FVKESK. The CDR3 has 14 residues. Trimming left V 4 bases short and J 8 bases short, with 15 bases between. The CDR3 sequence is CASSPQLGADEQFF. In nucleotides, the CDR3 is TGTGCCAGCAGCCCGCAACTAGGTGCCGATGAGCAGTTCTTC. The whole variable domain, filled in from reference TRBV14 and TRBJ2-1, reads EAGVTQFPSHSVIEKGQTVTLRCDPISGHDNLYWYRRVMGKEIKFLLHFVKESKQDESGMPNNRFLAERTGGTYSTLKVQPAELEDSGVYFCASSPQLGADEQFFGPGTRLTVL.

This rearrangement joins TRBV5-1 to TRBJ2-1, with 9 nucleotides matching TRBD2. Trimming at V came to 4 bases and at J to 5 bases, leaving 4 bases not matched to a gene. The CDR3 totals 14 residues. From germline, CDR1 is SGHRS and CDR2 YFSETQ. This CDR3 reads CASSRLAADNEQFF. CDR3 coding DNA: TGCGCCAGCAGCCGACTAGCGGCGGACAATGAGCAGTTCTTC.

The CDR3: CASNYVRGANTEAFF. The CDR3 nucleotides read TGTGCCAGCAATTATGTCAGGGGCGCGAACACTGAAGCTTTCTTT. V and J are TRBV6-5 and TRBJ1-1; D perhaps matches TRBD1 (6 bases). The CDR3 contains 15 residues. Trimming left V 7 bases short and J 1 base short, with 16 bases between. CDR1 and CDR2 from the germline V gene are MNHEY and SVGAGI.

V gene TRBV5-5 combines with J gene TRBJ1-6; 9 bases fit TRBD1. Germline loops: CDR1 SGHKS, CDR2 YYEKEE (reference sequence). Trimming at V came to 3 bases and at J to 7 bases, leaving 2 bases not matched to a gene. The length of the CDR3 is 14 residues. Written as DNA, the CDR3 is TGTGCCAGCAGCTGGGACAGGGTGAATTCACCCCTCCACTTT. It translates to CASSWDRVNSPLHF.

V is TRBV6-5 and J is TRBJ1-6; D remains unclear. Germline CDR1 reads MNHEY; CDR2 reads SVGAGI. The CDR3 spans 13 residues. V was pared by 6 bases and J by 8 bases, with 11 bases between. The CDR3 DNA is TGTGCCAGCAGCCCCCAGACTGATTCACCCCTCCACTTT. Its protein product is CASSPQTDSPLHF.

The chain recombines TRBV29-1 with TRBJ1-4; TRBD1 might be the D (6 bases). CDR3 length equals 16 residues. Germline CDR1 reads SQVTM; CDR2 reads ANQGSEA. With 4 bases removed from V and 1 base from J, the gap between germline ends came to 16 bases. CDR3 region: CSVGGLRDRTNEKLFF. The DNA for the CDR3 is TGCAGCGTTGGGGGGCTCCGTGACAGAACTAATGAAAAACTGTTTTTT.

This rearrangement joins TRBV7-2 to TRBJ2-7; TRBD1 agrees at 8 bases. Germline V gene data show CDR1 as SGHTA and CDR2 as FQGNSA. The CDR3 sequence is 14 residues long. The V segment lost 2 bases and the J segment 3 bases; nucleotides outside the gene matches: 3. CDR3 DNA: TGTGCCAGCAGCTTATCGGGACAGGTCTACGAGCAGTACTTC. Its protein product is CASSLSGQVYEQYF.

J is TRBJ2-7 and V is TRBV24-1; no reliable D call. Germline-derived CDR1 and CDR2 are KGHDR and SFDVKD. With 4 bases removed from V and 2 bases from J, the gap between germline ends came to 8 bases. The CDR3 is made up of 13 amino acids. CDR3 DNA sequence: TGTGCCACCAGTGACGGGTATCCCTACGAGCAGTACGTC. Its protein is CATSDGYPYEQYV.

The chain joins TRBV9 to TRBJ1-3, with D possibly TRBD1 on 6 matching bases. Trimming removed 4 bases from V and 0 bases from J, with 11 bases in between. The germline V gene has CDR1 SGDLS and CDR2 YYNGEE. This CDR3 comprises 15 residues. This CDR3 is CASSPRDNSGNTIYF. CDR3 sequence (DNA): TGTGCCAGCAGCCCTAGGGACAACTCTGGAAACACCATATATTTT.

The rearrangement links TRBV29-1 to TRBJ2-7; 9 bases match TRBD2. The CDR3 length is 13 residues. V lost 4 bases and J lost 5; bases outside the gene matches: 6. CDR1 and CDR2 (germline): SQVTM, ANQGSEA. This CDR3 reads CSVVIRTSDEQYF. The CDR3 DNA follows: TGCAGCGTTGTGATTCGGACTAGCGACGAGCAGTACTTC.

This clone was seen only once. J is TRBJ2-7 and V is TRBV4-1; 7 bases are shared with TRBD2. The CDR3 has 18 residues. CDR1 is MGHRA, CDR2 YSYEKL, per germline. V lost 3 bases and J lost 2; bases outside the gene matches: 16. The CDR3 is CASSHKDSPGLSPYEQYF. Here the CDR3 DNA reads TGCGCCAGCAGCCACAAAGATAGCCCGGGACTATCACCCTACGAGCAGTACTTC.

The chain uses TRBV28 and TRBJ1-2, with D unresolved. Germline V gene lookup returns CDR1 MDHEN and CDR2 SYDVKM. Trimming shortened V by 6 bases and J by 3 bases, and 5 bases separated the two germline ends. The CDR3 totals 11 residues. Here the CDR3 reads CASSSDYGYTF. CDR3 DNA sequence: TGTGCCAGCAGCTCCGACTATGGCTACACCTTC.

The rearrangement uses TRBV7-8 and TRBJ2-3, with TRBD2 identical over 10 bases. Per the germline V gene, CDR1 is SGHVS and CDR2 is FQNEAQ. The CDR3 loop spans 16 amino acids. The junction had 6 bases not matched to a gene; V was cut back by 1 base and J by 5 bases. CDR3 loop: CASSLGGLADRDTQYF. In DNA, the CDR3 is TGTGCCAGCAGCTTAGGTGGACTAGCGGATAGAGATACGCAGTATTTT.

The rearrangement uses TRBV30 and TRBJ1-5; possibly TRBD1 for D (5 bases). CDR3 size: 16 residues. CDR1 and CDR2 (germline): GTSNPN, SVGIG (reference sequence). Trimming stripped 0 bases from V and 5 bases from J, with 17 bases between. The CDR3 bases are TGTGCCTGGAGTGTACCGAGAAAGGGGCCGGATCAGCCCCAGCATTTT. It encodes CAWSVPRKGPDQPQHF.